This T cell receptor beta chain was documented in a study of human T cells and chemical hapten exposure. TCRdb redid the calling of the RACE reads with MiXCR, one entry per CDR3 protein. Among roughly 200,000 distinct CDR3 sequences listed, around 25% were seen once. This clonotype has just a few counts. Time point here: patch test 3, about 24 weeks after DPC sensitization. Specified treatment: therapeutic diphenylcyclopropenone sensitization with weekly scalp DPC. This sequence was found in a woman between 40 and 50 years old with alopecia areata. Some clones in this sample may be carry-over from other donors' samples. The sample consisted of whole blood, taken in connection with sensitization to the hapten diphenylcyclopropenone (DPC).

The CDR3 sequence is CSVEDPQYEQYF. The CDR3 DNA reads as TGCAGCGTTGAAGATCCACAGTACGAGCAGTACTTC. This sequence joins TRBV29-1 and TRBJ2-7; no firm D call. With 0 bases removed from V and 4 bases from J, the gap between germline ends came to 7 bases. Germline lookup yields CDR1 SQVTM and CDR2 ANQGSEA. The CDR3 spans 12 residues.